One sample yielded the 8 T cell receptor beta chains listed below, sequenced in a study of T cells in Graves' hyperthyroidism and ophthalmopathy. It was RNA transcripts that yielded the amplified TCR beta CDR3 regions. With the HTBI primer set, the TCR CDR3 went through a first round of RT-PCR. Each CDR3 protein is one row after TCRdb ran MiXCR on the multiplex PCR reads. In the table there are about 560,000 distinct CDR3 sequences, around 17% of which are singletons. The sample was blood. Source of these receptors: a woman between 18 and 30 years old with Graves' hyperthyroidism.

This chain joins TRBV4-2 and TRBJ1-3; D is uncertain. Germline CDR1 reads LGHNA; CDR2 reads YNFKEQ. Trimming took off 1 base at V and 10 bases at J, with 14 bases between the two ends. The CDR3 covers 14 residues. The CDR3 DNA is TGTGCCAGCAGCCAAGGGGAAAGGGCTAGTACCATATATTTT. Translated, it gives CASSQGERASTIYF.

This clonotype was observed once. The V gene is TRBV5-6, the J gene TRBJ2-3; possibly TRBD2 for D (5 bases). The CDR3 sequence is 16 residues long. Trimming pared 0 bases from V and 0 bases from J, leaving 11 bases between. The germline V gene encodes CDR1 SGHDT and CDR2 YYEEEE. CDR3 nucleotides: TGTGCCAGCAGCTTGGGAACGGGAATAAGCACAGATACGCAGTATTTT. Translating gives CASSLGTGISTDTQYF.

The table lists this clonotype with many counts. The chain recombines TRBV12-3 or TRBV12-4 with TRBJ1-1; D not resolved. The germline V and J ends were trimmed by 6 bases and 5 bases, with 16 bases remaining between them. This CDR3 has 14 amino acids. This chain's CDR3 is CASSAAEGGTEAFF. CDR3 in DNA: TGTGCCAGCAGCGCCGCAGAGGGTGGGACTGAAGCTTTCTTT.

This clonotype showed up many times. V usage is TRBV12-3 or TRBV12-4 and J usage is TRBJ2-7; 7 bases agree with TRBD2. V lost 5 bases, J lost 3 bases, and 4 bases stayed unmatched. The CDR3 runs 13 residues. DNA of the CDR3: TGTGCCAGCAGTCCAGGGACTATCTACGAGCAGTACTTC. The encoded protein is CASSPGTIYEQYF.

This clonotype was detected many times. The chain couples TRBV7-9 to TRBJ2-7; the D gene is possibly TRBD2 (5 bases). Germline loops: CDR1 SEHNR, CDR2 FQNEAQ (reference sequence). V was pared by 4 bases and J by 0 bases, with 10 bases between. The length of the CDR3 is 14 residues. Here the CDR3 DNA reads TGTGCCAGCAGCTATCCCGGGGACTCCTACGAGCAGTACTTC. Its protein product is CASSYPGDSYEQYF.

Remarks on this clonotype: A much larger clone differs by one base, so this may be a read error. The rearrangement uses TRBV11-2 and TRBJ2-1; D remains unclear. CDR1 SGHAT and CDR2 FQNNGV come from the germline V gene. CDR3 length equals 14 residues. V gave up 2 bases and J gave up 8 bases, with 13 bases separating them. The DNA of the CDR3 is TGTGCCAGCAGCTTATCTTCCACATACGATGAGCAGTTCTTC. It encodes CASSLSSTYDEQFF.

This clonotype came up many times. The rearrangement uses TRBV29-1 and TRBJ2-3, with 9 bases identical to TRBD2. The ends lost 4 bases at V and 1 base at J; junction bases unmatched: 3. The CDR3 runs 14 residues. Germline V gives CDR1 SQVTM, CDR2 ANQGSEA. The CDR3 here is CSVARTSGTDTQYF. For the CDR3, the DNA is TGCAGCGTTGCCCGGACTAGCGGCACAGATACGCAGTATTTT.

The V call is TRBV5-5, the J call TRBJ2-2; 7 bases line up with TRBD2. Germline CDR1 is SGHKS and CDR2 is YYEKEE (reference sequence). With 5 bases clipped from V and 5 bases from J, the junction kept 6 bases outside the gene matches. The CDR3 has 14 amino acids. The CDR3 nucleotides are TGTGCCAGCAGTTTCCTTAGCGGGACCGGGGAGCTGTTTTTT. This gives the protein CASSFLSGTGELFF.